This T cell receptor beta chain was captured by sequencing in a study of T-cell reconstitution after alpha-beta-depleted transplantation in children. Whole-study findings and limits: Recipient T cells and thymic progenitors that survived were the source of the high TCRbeta diversity seen at day 60 in some patients. It was newly produced T cells that mostly accounted for T-cell counts and diversity one year after transplant. Several hundred expanded graft clones reportedly gave rise to the alpha-beta T cells present about two months after transplant.

This clonotype was seen ten or more times. The antigen remains unidentified. The TCRbeta library incorporated unique molecular identifiers. TCRdb analysed the PCR reads with MiXCR anew, one entry per CDR3 protein. The sample includes roughly 66,000 distinct CDR3 sequences, over 4.5% seen only once; the top ten take approximately 20%. CDR3 length: 15 amino acids. Trimming removed 1 base at V and 4 bases at J, with 13 bases between. Sequencing used PBMCs, mostly from graft donor cells, obtained 180 days after TCRalphabeta/CD19-depleted stem cell transplant. The chain couples TRBV12-3 or TRBV12-4 to TRBJ1-2; maybe TRBD1 (5 bases). This clonotype originated in a boy in the first two years of life who had a stem cell transplant for acute myeloid leukemia, so the T cells may come from the graft donor. DNA of the CDR3: TGTGCCAGCAGTTTAGAGGCAGTGGGGGGCTATGGCTACACCTTC. Translating it yields CASSLEAVGGYGYTF.